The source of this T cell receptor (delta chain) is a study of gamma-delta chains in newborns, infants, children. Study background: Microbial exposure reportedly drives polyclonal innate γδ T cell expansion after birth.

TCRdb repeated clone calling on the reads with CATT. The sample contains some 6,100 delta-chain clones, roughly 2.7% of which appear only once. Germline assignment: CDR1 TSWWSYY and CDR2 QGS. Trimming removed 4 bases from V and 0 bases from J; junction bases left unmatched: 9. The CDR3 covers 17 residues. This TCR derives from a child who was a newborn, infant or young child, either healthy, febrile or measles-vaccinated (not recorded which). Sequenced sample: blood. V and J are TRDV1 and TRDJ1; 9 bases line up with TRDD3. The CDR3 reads CALGAYTGGEYTDKLIF. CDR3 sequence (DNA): TGTGCTCTTGGGGCTTATACTGGGGGAGAGTACACCGATAAACTCATCTTT.